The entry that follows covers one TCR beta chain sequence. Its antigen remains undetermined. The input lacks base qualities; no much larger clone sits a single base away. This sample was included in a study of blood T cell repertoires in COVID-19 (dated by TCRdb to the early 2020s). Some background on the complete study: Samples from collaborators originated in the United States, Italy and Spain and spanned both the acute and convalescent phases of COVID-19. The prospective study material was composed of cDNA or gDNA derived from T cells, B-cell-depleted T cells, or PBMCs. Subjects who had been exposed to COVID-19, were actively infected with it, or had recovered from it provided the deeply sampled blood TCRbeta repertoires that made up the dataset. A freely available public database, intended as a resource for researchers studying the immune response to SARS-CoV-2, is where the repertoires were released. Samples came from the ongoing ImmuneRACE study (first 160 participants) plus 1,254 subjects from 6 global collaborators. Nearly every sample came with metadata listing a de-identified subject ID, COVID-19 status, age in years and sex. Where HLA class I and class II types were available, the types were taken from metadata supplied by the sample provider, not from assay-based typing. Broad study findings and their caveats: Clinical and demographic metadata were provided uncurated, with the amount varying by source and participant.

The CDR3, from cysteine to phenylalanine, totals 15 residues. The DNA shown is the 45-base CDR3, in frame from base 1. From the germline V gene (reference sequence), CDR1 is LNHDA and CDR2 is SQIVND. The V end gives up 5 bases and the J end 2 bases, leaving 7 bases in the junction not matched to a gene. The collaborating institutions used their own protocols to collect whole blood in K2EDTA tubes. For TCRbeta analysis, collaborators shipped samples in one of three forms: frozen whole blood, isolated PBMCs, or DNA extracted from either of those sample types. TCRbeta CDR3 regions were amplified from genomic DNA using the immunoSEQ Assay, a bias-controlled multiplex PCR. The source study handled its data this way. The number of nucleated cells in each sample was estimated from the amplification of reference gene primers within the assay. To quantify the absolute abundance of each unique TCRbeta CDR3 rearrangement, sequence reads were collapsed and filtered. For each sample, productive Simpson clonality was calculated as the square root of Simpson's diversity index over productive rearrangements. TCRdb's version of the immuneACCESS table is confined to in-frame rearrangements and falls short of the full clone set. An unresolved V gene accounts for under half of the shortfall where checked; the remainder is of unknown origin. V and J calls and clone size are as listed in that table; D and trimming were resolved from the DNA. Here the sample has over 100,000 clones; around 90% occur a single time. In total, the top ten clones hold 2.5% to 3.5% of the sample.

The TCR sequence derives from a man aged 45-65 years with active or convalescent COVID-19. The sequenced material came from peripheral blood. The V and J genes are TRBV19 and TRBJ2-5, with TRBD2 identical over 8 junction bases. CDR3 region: CASSAGSGGQETQYF. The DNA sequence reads TGTGCCAGTAGTGCGGGGAGCGGGGGTCAAGAGACCCAGTACTTC.